Presented here are 27 T cell receptor beta chains from one specimen sequenced in a study of T cells in Graves' hyperthyroidism and ophthalmopathy. RNA transcripts were the template for amplifying TCR beta CDR3 regions. During a first-round RT-PCR of the TCR CDR3, the HTBI primer set was used. From the multiplex PCR reads, TCRdb called clonotypes with MiXCR, one entry per CDR3 protein. Among about 250,000 distinct CDR3 sequences listed, 24% were seen once. Sequenced sample: blood. The source is a woman aged 40 to 55 with Graves' ophthalmopathy.

This clonotype was seen many times. The CDR3, as DNA: TGTGCCAGCAGCAACTGGGCCTTCTACTACTATGGCTACACCTTC. Translated: CASSNWAFYYYGYTF. V and J are TRBV7-2 and TRBJ1-2, with D unresolved. The CDR3 length is 15 residues. Germline CDR1 reads SGHTA; CDR2 reads FQGNSA. Trimming took 5 bases from V and 3 from J, leaving 16 bases between them.

The sample holds many counts of this clonotype. The rearrangement uses TRBV5-1 and TRBJ1-2, with 10 bases fitting TRBD1. Germline CDR1 is SGHRS and CDR2 is YFSETQ. Trimming at V came to 4 bases and at J to 11 bases, leaving 11 bases not matched to a gene. CDR3 length equals 14 residues. CDR3 sequence (DNA): TGCGCCAGCAGCCGGTTGTCGGGACAGGGGATGTACACCTTC. Translated, it gives CASSRLSGQGMYTF.

This clonotype was seen ten or more times. The V gene is TRBV2, the J gene TRBJ2-7; weak D call: TRBD2 (6 bases). The germline V gene has CDR1 SNHLY and CDR2 FYNNEI. The CDR3 length is 13 residues. The V and J ends lost 5 bases and 3 bases respectively, with 11 bases between them. The CDR3: CASSTGLLYEQYF. For the CDR3, the DNA is TGTGCCAGCAGTACGGGACTTCTCTACGAGCAGTACTTC.

The rearrangement links TRBV10-3 to TRBJ2-5, with 10 nucleotides matching TRBD2. The CDR3 contains 13 residues. CDR1 ENHRY and CDR2 SYGVKD come from the germline V gene. V lost 10 bases and J lost 2; bases outside the gene matches: 4. CDR3: CATSGGAQETQYF. The CDR3 DNA reads as TGTGCCACGAGCGGGGGGGCACAAGAGACCCAGTACTTC.

The V gene is TRBV6-1, the J gene TRBJ2-7; D is perhaps TRBD2 (5 bases). CDR1 and CDR2 from the germline V gene are MNHNS and SASEGT. This CDR3 contains 13 residues. The V end lost 7 bases, the J end lost 4 bases, and 14 bases lay between the germline ends. The CDR3 DNA is TGTGCCAGCAAACACCAAACGGGGTACGAGCAGTACTTC. This codes for CASKHQTGYEQYF.

This clonotype was seen at least ten times. The J gene is TRBJ2-5, the V gene TRBV20-1; 7 positions match TRBD1. Unmatched junction bases numbered 5, after V lost 7 bases and J lost 6 bases. CDR1 is DFQATT and CDR2 is SNEGSKA in the germline V gene (reference sequence). The CDR3 runs 11 residues. CDR3 DNA: TGCAGTGGCGACAGGGCAAAGACCCAGTACTTC. It specifies CSGDRAKTQYF.

This clonotype has at least ten counts. The CDR3 coding sequence is TGTGCCACCAGCAGAGGAAACTCCAATCAGCCCCAGCATTTT. It translates to CATSRGNSNQPQHF. The chain combines TRBV15 with TRBJ1-5; D call uncertain. Germline V lookup: CDR1 LNHNV, CDR2 YYDKDF (reference sequence). The CDR3 spans 14 residues. V lost 1 base to trimming and J lost 3 bases, with 7 bases between them.

Many counts were recorded for this clonotype. This rearrangement joins TRBV20-1 to TRBJ1-1; a weak D match, TRBD1 (5 bases). CDR3 size: 15 residues. V gave up 5 bases and J gave up 7 bases, with 23 bases separating them. CDR1 is DFQATT and CDR2 is SNEGSKA in the germline V gene (reference sequence). The CDR3 sequence: CSARNRAAERGEAFF. In DNA form, the CDR3 reads TGCAGTGCTCGGAATAGGGCCGCCGAAAGGGGTGAAGCTTTCTTT.

V is TRBV28 and J is TRBJ2-2, with D unresolved. This CDR3 contains 13 residues. The germline V and J ends were trimmed by 6 bases and 0 bases, with 5 bases remaining between them. Germline lookup yields CDR1 MDHEN and CDR2 SYDVKM. The CDR3 DNA sequence: TGTGCCAGCAGGGATTCGAACACCGGGGAGCTGTTTTTT. It codes for CASRDSNTGELFF.

This clonotype came up many times. This rearrangement joins TRBV20-1 to TRBJ1-1; D may be TRBD1 (5 bases). Trimming took off 4 bases at V and 5 bases at J, with 17 bases between the two ends. Germline CDR1 and CDR2: DFQATT and SNEGSKA (reference sequence). The CDR3 has 14 residues. The CDR3 spells CSAILQGGLTEAFF. CDR3 nucleotides: TGCAGTGCTATTCTCCAGGGCGGGCTGACTGAAGCTTTCTTT.

This clonotype has a count of ten or more. The genes are TRBV4-2 and TRBJ2-7; the D gene could be TRBD1 or TRBD2 (5 bases each). Germline values: CDR1 LGHNA, CDR2 YNFKEQ. Trimming took 1 base from V and 6 from J, leaving 16 bases between them. The CDR3 is 15 amino acids. CDR3 bases: TGTGCCAGCAGCCAAGTCGGGACCCTTGAGGGCGAGCAGTACTTC. Translation: CASSQVGTLEGEQYF.

This clonotype was picked up many times. CDR3: CATSDQRLAGVGELFF. As DNA, the CDR3 is TGTGCCACCAGTGATCAAAGACTAGCGGGAGTCGGGGAGCTGTTTTTT. The chain recombines TRBV24-1 with TRBJ2-2; TRBD2 aligns across 12 bases. V lost 3 bases to trimming and J lost 7 bases; unmatched junction nucleotides: 5. The CDR3 has 16 amino acids. CDR1 is KGHDR, CDR2 SFDVKD, per germline.

In this sample, this clonotype turned up many times. The chain is built from TRBV5-1 and TRBJ2-7, with TRBD2 matching over 9 bases. The CDR3 has 16 amino acids. J was trimmed by 6 bases and V by 3 bases; bases with no gene match: 13. The germline V gene has CDR1 SGHRS and CDR2 YFSETQ. CDR3 nucleotide sequence: TGCGCCAGCAGCTGGACCTTTAGCGGGAGTCTGGGCGAGCAGTACTTC. It encodes CASSWTFSGSLGEQYF.

Only a few counts were recorded for this clonotype. The gene calls are TRBV4-2 and TRBJ2-4; 12 bases align to TRBD2. Germline CDR1 is LGHNA and CDR2 is YNFKEQ. The CDR3 is 20 residues long. Trimming removed 4 bases from V and 2 bases from J; junction bases left unmatched: 15. CDR3 sequence: CASSPRLRLAGGETKNIQYF. Written as DNA, the CDR3 is TGTGCCAGCAGCCCCCGTTTAAGGCTAGCGGGAGGGGAAACCAAAAACATTCAGTACTTC.

This clonotype has more than one count but fewer than ten. The V gene is TRBV5-1, the J gene TRBJ2-5; TRBD1 agrees at 10 bases. Germline V gene data show CDR1 as SGHRS and CDR2 as YFSETQ. V shed 10 bases, J shed 4 bases, and the junction held 4 bases outside the gene matches. The CDR3 has 12 amino acids. The CDR3 sequence: CASRDRGETQYF. The CDR3 coding sequence is TGCGCCTCCCGGGACAGGGGAGAGACCCAGTACTTC.

Comment on this clonotype: A clone one base away is much larger, so this may be a read error. V gene TRBV3-1 combines with J gene TRBJ2-7, with 12 bases fitting TRBD2. Per the germline V gene, CDR1 is LGHDT and CDR2 is YNNKEL (reference sequence). CDR3 length: 16 amino acids. CDR3 region: CANSRSSGRAGGEQYF. CDR3 nucleotide sequence: TGTGCCAACAGCCGATCTAGCGGGAGGGCTGGCGGCGAGCAGTACTTC.

This clonotype was seen many times. The chain links TRBV11-1 to TRBJ2-2, with a weak D call TRBD2 (5 bases). The V end lost 6 bases, the J end lost 6 bases, and 14 bases lay between the germline ends. Per germline, CDR1 SGHAT and CDR2 FQDESV (reference sequence). This CDR3 has 14 residues. DNA of the CDR3: TGTGCCAGCAGACACTCGGGGTTCTCCGGGGAGCTGTTTTTT. It codes for CASRHSGFSGELFF.

This clonotype has a count of ten or more. This chain joins TRBV12-3 or TRBV12-4 and TRBJ1-5, with TRBD1 as a possible D gene (5 bases). This CDR3 region has 14 residues. Trimming removed 3 bases from V and 6 bases from J, with 12 bases in between. The CDR3 is CASSFQGISQPQHF. The CDR3 DNA is TGTGCCAGCAGTTTCCAGGGAATAAGTCAGCCCCAGCATTTT.

This clonotype occurred many times. V usage is TRBV10-2 and J usage is TRBJ1-5; 12 positions match TRBD1. The J segment lost 0 bases and the V segment lost 4 bases, leaving 13 bases of the junction unmatched. This CDR3 comprises 20 residues. Germline CDR1 and CDR2: WSHSY and SAAADI. CDR3 DNA sequence: TGCGCCAGCAGTGGGTCCTATGCCGGGACAGGGGGCTATAGCAATCAGCCCCAGCATTTT. Translated, it gives CASSGSYAGTGGYSNQPQHF.

This clonotype appeared many times. V gene TRBV28 combines with J gene TRBJ2-7, with TRBD2 identical over 9 bases. CDR1 is MDHEN, CDR2 SYDVKM, per germline. With V trimmed by 3 bases and J by 2 bases, 8 bases remained unmatched. The CDR3 runs 16 residues. CDR3 bases: TGTGCCAGCAGTTTTTTACGCGGGAGGGGAACCTACGAGCAGTACTTC. Translation: CASSFLRGRGTYEQYF.

This clonotype was seen at least ten times. This chain links TRBV4-1 with TRBJ2-5; TRBD1 or TRBD2 may be the D gene (5 bases each). Germline V gene data show CDR1 as MGHRA and CDR2 as YSYEKL. Trimming shortened V by 0 bases and J by 3 bases, and 11 bases separated the two germline ends. The CDR3 has 15 residues. The CDR3 DNA sequence: TGCGCCAGCAGCCAAGATGGGACGTCGGAAGAGACCCAGTACTTC. It is translated as CASSQDGTSEETQYF.

The genes are TRBV7-2 and TRBJ2-7; D possibly corresponds to TRBD1 (6 bases). The CDR3 consists of 14 residues. V was clipped by 6 bases and J by 7 bases, with 19 bases between them. Germline CDR1 is SGHTA and CDR2 is FQGNSA. The DNA of the CDR3 is TGTGCCAGCAGTCTCGGGACACTCGTCGGGGAGCAGTACTTC. The encoded protein is CASSLGTLVGEQYF.

Comments on this clonotype: At one end, the junction sequence differs from germline, possibly due to a read error. The CDR3 DNA is TGTGCCAGCAGCGCCGCGGGAGGACGGCAGACCCAGTGCTTC. Its protein product is CASSAAGGRQTQCF. The chain is built from TRBV7-2 and TRBJ2-5, with 8 nucleotides matching TRBD2. Per germline, CDR1 SGHTA and CDR2 FQGNSA. The CDR3 consists of 14 residues.

Here the CDR3 reads CASSLGDLNQPQHF. CDR3 coding DNA: TGTGCCAGCAGCTTAGGGGATCTAAATCAGCCCCAGCATTTT. V gene TRBV7-2 combines with J gene TRBJ1-5, with D unclear. The germline V gene has CDR1 SGHTA and CDR2 FQGNSA. V was clipped by 1 base and J by 4 bases, with 8 bases between them. This CDR3 is built from 14 residues.

This clonotype showed up many times. The chain uses TRBV2 and TRBJ1-5; D is unresolved. With 8 bases removed from V and 3 bases from J, the gap between germline ends came to 11 bases. Germline values: CDR1 SNHLY, CDR2 FYNNEI. The CDR3 spans 13 residues. This chain's CDR3 is CASGNSLNQPQHF. The CDR3 DNA follows: TGTGCCAGCGGTAACAGTCTCAATCAGCCCCAGCATTTT. The whole variable domain, filled in from reference TRBV2 and TRBJ1-5, reads EPEVTQTPSHQVTQMGQEVILRCVPISNHLYFYWYRQILGQKVEFLVSFYNNEISEKSEIFDDQFSVERPDGSNFTLKIRSTKLEDSAMYFCASGNSLNQPQHFGDGTRLSIL.

The sample holds many counts of this clonotype. This rearrangement joins TRBV28 to TRBJ1-1; 8 bases line up with TRBD1. CDR1 and CDR2 (germline): MDHEN, SYDVKM. The length of the CDR3 is 14 residues. The trim removed 5 bases at V and 1 base at J, leaving 3 bases unmatched. The CDR3 region is CASSRTGWNTEAFF. CDR3 sequence (DNA): TGTGCCAGCAGTCGGACAGGGTGGAACACTGAAGCTTTCTTT.

In this sample, this clonotype turned up many times. The gene calls are TRBV28 and TRBJ2-5; D is unresolved. V was clipped by 6 bases and J by 1 base, with 12 bases between them. From germline, CDR1 is MDHEN and CDR2 SYDVKM. The CDR3 is 14 residues long. The CDR3: CASSTPNGQETQYF. The CDR3 nucleotides read TGTGCCAGCAGCACCCCGAATGGCCAAGAGACCCAGTACTTC.